This T cell receptor beta chain emerged from a study of control samples from healthy donors and cancer patients. Trimming cost V 1 base and J 0 bases, with 13 bases left between them. Germline CDR1 is MGHRA and CDR2 is YSYEKL. The CDR3 is made up of 17 amino acids. This clone was counted a single time. Repertoires were generated with immunoSEQ multiplex PCR, while TCRdb's copy carries only in-frame clones and drops some. The sample contains 150,000 to 200,000 clones, just over 90% of which appear only once. The source is a man aged 25-45 years in good health. The gene calls are TRBV4-1 and TRBJ1-3; unclear D gene. What was sequenced was blood. DNA for the CDR3: TGCGCCAGCAGCCAAGGTGGGCGGACTAGCTCTGGAAACACCATATATTTT. It encodes CASSQGGRTSSGNTIYF.